Shown below are 30 T cell receptor beta chains from a single sample sequenced in a study of T cells after yellow fever vaccination. TCRdb called the 5' RACE reads again in MiXCR, with one record for every CDR3 protein. The sample contains about 580,000 distinct CDR3 sequences, around a sixth of which appear only once. The material sequenced was PBMCs, taken roughly 5 days after the first yellow fever vaccination. These receptors all come from a young man who received the YFV17D yellow fever vaccine.

This clonotype was found many times. The V and J genes are TRBV5-6 and TRBJ2-3, with 9 positions matching TRBD2. The junction had 8 bases not matched to a gene; V was cut back by 0 bases and J by 3 bases. CDR1 SGHDT and CDR2 YYEEEE come from the germline V gene. CDR3 size: 17 residues. The CDR3 DNA sequence: TGTGCCAGCAGCTTGGGGACCGCGGGGGGGCTAACAGATACGCAGTATTTT. Encoded protein: CASSLGTAGGLTDTQYF.

This chain connects TRBV7-9 to TRBJ2-2; D is unresolved. The CDR3 is made up of 13 amino acids. Trimming shortened V by 1 base and J by 7 bases, and 7 bases separated the two germline ends. Germline values: CDR1 SEHNR, CDR2 FQNEAQ (reference sequence). As DNA, the CDR3 is TGTGCCAGCAGCTTAGGGAGTTTCGGGGAGCTGTTTTTT. Translated: CASSLGSFGELFF. The variable domain in full, with the rest retrieved from reference TRBV7-9 and TRBJ2-2, is DTGVSQNPRHKITKRGQNVTFRCDPISEHNRLYWYRQTLGQGPEFLTYFQNEAQLEKSRLLSDRFSAERPKGSFSTLEIQRTEQGDSAMYLCASSLGSFGELFFGEGSRLTVL.

This clonotype was observed a few times. The CDR3 protein is CASSQVASGKIGQYV. In DNA form, the CDR3 reads TGCGCCAGCAGCCAAGTGGCTAGCGGGAAGATAGGGCAGTACGTC. J is TRBJ2-7 and V is TRBV4-1, with TRBD2 matching over 9 bases. V lost 1 base to trimming and J lost 9 bases; unmatched junction nucleotides: 10. Germline V lookup: CDR1 MGHRA, CDR2 YSYEKL. This CDR3 contains 15 residues.

This clonotype was found a few times. The chain uses TRBV11-2 and TRBJ2-3; no definite D call. This CDR3 spans 14 amino acids. Trimming took off 3 bases at V and 1 base at J, with 8 bases between the two ends. The germline V gene has CDR1 SGHAT and CDR2 FQNNGV. Written as DNA, the CDR3 is TGTGCCAGCAGCTTCGATCAGGGCACAGATACGCAGTATTTT. Translated, it gives CASSFDQGTDTQYF.

In this sample, this clonotype turned up many times. The chain is built from TRBV19 and TRBJ1-1; a weak D match, TRBD1 (5 bases). CDR1 is LNHDA, CDR2 SQIVND, per germline (reference sequence). The CDR3 is 13 amino acids. Trimming pared 3 bases from V and 2 bases from J, leaving 7 bases between. CDR3 region: CASSMGLNTEAFF. CDR3 DNA: TGTGCCAGTAGTATGGGACTCAACACTGAAGCTTTCTTT.

CDR3 sequence (DNA): TGTGCCAGCAGTTTTTCGGCTACAACTAATGAAAAACTGTTTTTT. This sequence encodes CASSFSATTNEKLFF. V is TRBV12-3 or TRBV12-4 and J is TRBJ1-4; no firm D call. CDR3 length equals 15 residues. The V end lost 3 bases, the J end lost 0 bases, and 8 bases lay between the germline ends.

The chain is built from TRBV11-2 and TRBJ2-3, with 16 bases lining up with TRBD2. Germline V gives CDR1 SGHAT, CDR2 FQNNGV. CDR3 length equals 18 residues. V lost 3 bases and J lost 7; bases outside the gene matches: 10. The CDR3 DNA reads as TGTGCCAGCAGCTTCCCGGGACTAGCGGGGGGGAGTCCATATACGCAGTATTTT. Translated: CASSFPGLAGGSPYTQYF.

The chain joins TRBV12-3 or TRBV12-4 to TRBJ2-1; TRBD2 matches at 8 bases. The CDR3 contains 14 residues. V was clipped by 5 bases and J by 7 bases; unmatched bases: 7. In nucleotides, the CDR3 is TGTGCCAGCAGTCCGACTAGCGTGAGGAATGAGCAGTTCTTC. Protein: CASSPTSVRNEQFF.

With respect to this clonotype: A much bigger clone sits one base away, suggesting this may be a read error. The rearrangement joins TRBV3-1 to TRBJ1-2; D might be TRBD1 (5 bases). Germline values: CDR1 LGHDT, CDR2 YNNKEL (reference sequence). The CDR3 length is 13 residues. Trimming took off 1 base at V and 11 bases at J, with 14 bases between the two ends. The CDR3 coding sequence is TGTGCCAGCAGCCAAGCGACAGTGGTAGTATACACCTTC. Its protein product is CASSQATVVVYTF.

This clonotype was counted only a few times. The chain uses TRBV24-1 and TRBJ1-4; no reliable D call. Germline V gene data show CDR1 as KGHDR and CDR2 as SFDVKD. The CDR3 is made up of 12 amino acids. Deletions cut 8 bases from V and 10 bases from J, with 13 bases between. The CDR3 bases are TGTGCCACCACCTTGGGAGGAGGAAAACTGTTTTTT. Residues: CATTLGGGKLFF.

The chain couples TRBV7-9 to TRBJ2-2; unclear D gene. The CDR3 length is 16 residues. V shed 2 bases and J shed 6 bases, with 16 bases lying between them. Germline CDR1 and CDR2: SEHNR and FQNEAQ (reference sequence). The CDR3: CASSLINLVASGELFF. The CDR3 DNA is TGTGCCAGCAGCTTAATTAATTTAGTGGCGTCCGGGGAGCTGTTTTTT.

In its sample, this clonotype was seen once. The chain is built from TRBV7-2 and TRBJ2-5; D is unresolved. Trimming stripped 1 base from V and 2 bases from J, with 14 bases between. CDR3 length: 16 residues. Per the germline V gene, CDR1 is SGHTA and CDR2 is FQGNSA. CDR3 sequence (DNA): TGTGCCAGCAGCTTAGTGTCGGCTGGCGGACAAGAGACCCAGTACTTC. Translating it yields CASSLVSAGGQETQYF.

This clonotype was seen a handful of times. The V and J genes are TRBV7-9 and TRBJ2-3, with D possibly being TRBD1 or TRBD2 (6 bases each). The CDR3 sequence is 12 residues long. CDR1 SEHNR and CDR2 FQNEAQ come from the germline V gene (reference sequence). V lost 3 bases and J 12 bases, leaving 13 bases between the germline ends. CDR3 nucleotides: TGTGCCAGCAGCTTGGGGGGCGGCAGCCAGTATTTT. It specifies CASSLGGGSQYF.

The CDR3 coding sequence is TGCAGTGCTATCAGGGCTGAAGCTTTCTTT. Protein sequence: CSAIRAEAFF. This sequence joins TRBV20-1 and TRBJ1-1; D perhaps matches TRBD1 (5 bases). V lost 4 bases and J 6 bases, leaving 6 bases between the germline ends. The CDR3 has 10 amino acids. Germline CDR1 is DFQATT and CDR2 is SNEGSKA (reference sequence).

The chain combines TRBV6-4 with TRBJ2-2; D gene unclear. The germline CDR1 and CDR2 sequences are MRHNA and SNTAGT. This CDR3 is built from 14 residues. V lost 5 bases to trimming and J lost 1 base, with 8 bases between them. The CDR3 bases are TGTGCCAGCAGTCGTGGATTGAACACCGGGGAGCTGTTTTTT. This encodes CASSRGLNTGELFF.

This clonotype has a handful of counts. The J gene is TRBJ2-7, the V gene TRBV10-3; weak D call: TRBD1 (6 bases). The CDR3 loop spans 14 amino acids. Germline V gene data show CDR1 as ENHRY and CDR2 as SYGVKD. V lost 4 bases, J lost 2 bases, and 12 bases lay in between. The CDR3 nucleotides are TGTGCCATCAGTGTGAGACAGGATACCTACGAGCAGTACTTC. Protein product: CAISVRQDTYEQYF.

CDR3 loop: CASSSVGTPSSYNEQFF. DNA of the CDR3: TGTGCCAGCAGCTCCGTGGGGACACCGAGCTCCTACAATGAGCAGTTCTTC. The chain uses TRBV7-8 and TRBJ2-1; possible D gene TRBD1, 6 bases. Germline V gene data show CDR1 as SGHVS and CDR2 as FQNEAQ. Between the trimmed V and J ends, which lost 4 bases and 0 bases, there was a span of 16 bases. This CDR3 region has 17 residues.

In its sample, this clonotype was seen many times. The chain uses TRBV4-1 and TRBJ2-5; weak D call: TRBD2 (7 bases). The CDR3 is 19 amino acids. V was cut by 3 bases and J by 1 base, with 24 bases left in between. Looked up from germline, CDR1 is MGHRA and CDR2 is YSYEKL. CDR3 sequence reads: CASSHPGLRGGAFQETQYF. DNA of the CDR3: TGCGCCAGCAGCCACCCCGGGCTTAGGGGGGGGGCGTTCCAAGAGACCCAGTACTTC.

This clonotype has only a few counts. The V call is TRBV29-1, the J call TRBJ2-2; 8 bases align to TRBD2. The CDR3 extends over 13 amino acids. Germline V gene lookup returns CDR1 SQVTM and CDR2 ANQGSEA. V gave up 7 bases and J gave up 4 bases; unmatched junction bases: 5. The CDR3 DNA follows: TGCAGCGCCGACGGGGGGGGCACCGGGGAGCTGTTTTTT. Protein: CSADGGGTGELFF.

This clonotype was observed a few times. V is TRBV5-1 and J is TRBJ2-2, with D tentatively TRBD2 (5 bases). Germline assignment: CDR1 SGHRS and CDR2 YFSETQ. V lost 2 bases, J lost 4 bases, and 9 bases lay in between. The CDR3 consists of 14 residues. The CDR3 DNA follows: TGCGCCAGCAGCTTTCTCGGGATCACCGGGGAGCTGTTTTTT. It specifies CASSFLGITGELFF.

V and J are TRBV20-1 and TRBJ2-3, with TRBD2 matching 12 bases. The CDR3 consists of 17 residues. Germline CDR1 reads DFQATT; CDR2 reads SNEGSKA (reference sequence). V lost 0 bases, J lost 4 bases, and 8 bases stayed unmatched. CDR3: CSARDRASGGAADTQYF. In nucleotides, the CDR3 is TGCAGTGCTAGAGATAGGGCTAGCGGGGGGGCGGCAGATACGCAGTATTTT.

The genes are TRBV6-2 or TRBV6-3 and TRBJ2-2; D unresolved. Germline values: CDR1 MNHEY, CDR2 SVGEGT. V lost 5 bases to trimming and J lost 5 bases, with 12 bases between them. The CDR3 has 14 residues. CDR3 protein: CASSPRARTGELFF. CDR3 in DNA: TGTGCCAGCAGTCCACGTGCTAGAACCGGGGAGCTGTTTTTT.

The chain has TRBV4-2 and TRBJ1-1, with 10 positions matching TRBD1. From germline, CDR1 is LGHNA and CDR2 YNFKEQ. After removal of 0 bases from V and 3 bases from J, the junction contained 1 base not matched to a gene. The length of the CDR3 is 15 residues. The CDR3 sequence: CASSQEDRGYTEAFF. DNA of the CDR3: TGTGCCAGCAGCCAAGAGGACAGGGGGTACACTGAAGCTTTCTTT.

This chain connects TRBV10-3 to TRBJ2-3; no firm D call. Germline CDR1 reads ENHRY; CDR2 reads SYGVKD. The CDR3 has 13 amino acids. Trimming shortened V by 2 bases and J by 3 bases, and 6 bases separated the two germline ends. In nucleotides, the CDR3 is TGTGCCATCAGTGAGCAAAGGACAGATACGCAGTATTTT. Protein: CAISEQRTDTQYF.

The sample holds a few counts of this clonotype. The V call is TRBV11-2, the J call TRBJ1-2; 7 bases align to TRBD1. The V gene end was trimmed by 5 bases and the J gene end by 8 bases; junction bases not matched to a gene: 5. Germline-derived CDR1 and CDR2 are SGHAT and FQNNGV. There are 12 residues in the CDR3. The CDR3 is CASSPRGPGYTF. DNA of the CDR3: TGTGCCAGCAGCCCTAGGGGGCCCGGCTACACCTTC.

This clonotype appeared a few times. The chain is built from TRBV2 and TRBJ2-1, with a tentative D call TRBD1 (6 bases). Germline V gene sequence: CDR1 SNHLY, CDR2 FYNNEI. CDR3 length: 15 residues. Trimming took off 7 bases at V and 4 bases at J, with 17 bases between the two ends. As DNA, the CDR3 is TGTGCCAGCACTCCGGGACACCCGGGGTACAATGAGCAGTTCTTC. Translation: CASTPGHPGYNEQFF.

The genes are TRBV6-5 and TRBJ2-4; the D gene is possibly TRBD2 (6 bases). Germline V gene data show CDR1 as MNHEY and CDR2 as SVGAGI. V lost 2 bases to trimming and J lost 0 bases, with 11 bases between them. CDR3 size: 16 residues. The CDR3 nucleotides are TGTGCCAGCAGTTACCAGCCGGGACTAGCCAAAAACATTCAGTACTTC. Protein: CASSYQPGLAKNIQYF.

This clonotype was observed at least ten times. V gene TRBV4-3 combines with J gene TRBJ2-5; 7 bases align to TRBD2. Per the germline V gene, CDR1 is LGHNA and CDR2 is YSLEER. V lost 0 bases, J lost 3 bases, and 4 bases stayed unmatched. The CDR3 consists of 15 residues. DNA of the CDR3: TGCGCCAGCAGCCAAGATGGGGGGGGGAAAGAGACCCAGTACTTC. This encodes CASSQDGGGKETQYF.

This chain connects TRBV11-2 to TRBJ2-3, with D hard to call. CDR3 length: 16 residues. CDR1 SGHAT and CDR2 FQNNGV come from the germline V gene. Trimming left V 1 base short and J 0 bases short, with 11 bases between. The CDR3 region has the DNA TGTGCCAGCAGCTTAGGAGTCAACCCTAGCACAGATACGCAGTATTTT. Protein: CASSLGVNPSTDTQYF.

The genes are TRBV7-2 and TRBJ1-6; D uncertain. V lost 3 bases, J lost 9 bases, and 18 bases lay in between. Germline assignment: CDR1 SGHTA and CDR2 FQGNSA. The CDR3 length is 16 residues. The CDR3 DNA reads TGTGCCAGCAGCTTCTTGGAGGAGGTATCACGTTCACCCCTCCACTTT. It translates to CASSFLEEVSRSPLHF.